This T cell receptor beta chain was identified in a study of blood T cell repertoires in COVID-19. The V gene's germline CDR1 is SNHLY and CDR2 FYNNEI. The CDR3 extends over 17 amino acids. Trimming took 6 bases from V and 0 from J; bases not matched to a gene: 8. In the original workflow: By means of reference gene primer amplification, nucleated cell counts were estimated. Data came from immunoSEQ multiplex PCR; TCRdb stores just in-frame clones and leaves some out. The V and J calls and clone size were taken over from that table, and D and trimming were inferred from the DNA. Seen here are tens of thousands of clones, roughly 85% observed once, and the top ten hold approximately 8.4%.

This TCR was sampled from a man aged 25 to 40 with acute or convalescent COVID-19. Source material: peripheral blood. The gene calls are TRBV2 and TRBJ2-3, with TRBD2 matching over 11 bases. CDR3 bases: TGTGCCAGCAGGCCTTCCCGGACTAGCGGGAGCACAGATACGCAGTATTTT. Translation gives CASRPSRTSGSTDTQYF.